A single sample gave rise to the 27 T cell receptor beta chains below, sequenced in a study of blood T cells in healthy people across ages. The use of a sample-barcoded 5' primer and a J-beta primer mix characterized a second PCR of about 7 to 12 cycles. TCRdb used MiXCR to reprocess the 5' RACE reads, holding one entry per CDR3 protein. This table holds 590,000 or so distinct CDR3 sequences, around 31% found once. Material: blood. The receptor set was obtained from a woman older than 75 in good health.

There are many counts of this clonotype. V gene TRBV5-1 combines with J gene TRBJ1-1; D unresolved. The V end lost 0 bases, the J end lost 4 bases, and 7 bases lay between the germline ends. In germline, CDR1 is SGHRS, CDR2 YFSETQ. The CDR3 contains 13 residues. The CDR3 DNA reads TGCGCCAGCAGCTTGGACGGGAGCACTGAAGCTTTCTTT. Amino acid sequence: CASSLDGSTEAFF.

This clonotype was found a few times. The chain combines TRBV24-1 with TRBJ2-1; D might be TRBD1 (7 bases). CDR3 size: 15 residues. The V gene's germline CDR1 is KGHDR and CDR2 SFDVKD. The ends were cut back, 5 bases at V and 7 bases at J, with 17 bases in the middle. This CDR3 is CATSAPTGTWNEQFF. The CDR3 DNA reads TGTGCCACCAGTGCCCCGACAGGGACTTGGAATGAGCAGTTCTTC.

This clonotype was counted a single time. The chain couples TRBV10-3 to TRBJ2-6; 10 bases fit TRBD1. V lost 9 bases and J lost 1; bases outside the gene matches: 9. The CDR3 is 17 residues long. CDR1 and CDR2 (germline): ENHRY, SYGVKD. The CDR3, as DNA: TGTGCCATTTACTCCGGGACAGGGGTATCTGGGGCCAACGTCCTGACTTTC. Amino acids: CAIYSGTGVSGANVLTF.

This chain links TRBV20-1 with TRBJ2-7, with 9 bases fitting TRBD1. CDR1 and CDR2 (germline): DFQATT, SNEGSKA (reference sequence). The CDR3 has 14 residues. The V and J ends lost 5 bases and 4 bases, in that order; junction bases with no gene match: 9. The CDR3 DNA is TGCAGTGCTCCCGCCGCGGACAGGGGTTACGAGCAGTACTTC. Protein product: CSAPAADRGYEQYF.

In this sample, this clonotype turned up many times. This chain connects TRBV6-1 to TRBJ2-3; D call uncertain. From germline, CDR1 is MNHNS and CDR2 SASEGT. V lost 10 bases and J 6 bases, leaving 11 bases between the germline ends. This CDR3 has 11 residues. This chain's CDR3 is CANGNRDTQYF. The CDR3 DNA is TGTGCCAACGGAAACCGGGATACGCAGTATTTT.

This clonotype was detected only a few times. V gene TRBV6-2 or TRBV6-3 combines with J gene TRBJ1-2; 8 bases agree with TRBD1. Germline CDR1 reads MNHEY; CDR2 reads SVGEGT. J was trimmed by 4 bases and V by 7 bases; bases with no gene match: 11. The CDR3 is 15 amino acids. Here the CDR3 DNA reads TGTGCCAGCACCCAGCAGGGGGCAAGAGTCTATGGCTACACCTTC. It translates to CASTQQGARVYGYTF.

Note on this clonotype: A read error may be the cause here, since a much bigger clone is one base away. CDR3 sequence: CSAIQGGSEQCF. Written as DNA, the CDR3 is TGCAGTGCCATACAGGGGGGTAGTGAGCAGTGCTTC. The V gene is TRBV20-1, the J gene TRBJ2-1; TRBD1 matches 8 bases. From germline, CDR1 is DFQATT and CDR2 SNEGSKA (reference sequence). This CDR3 spans 12 amino acids.

In this sample, this clonotype turned up many times. The chain links TRBV5-1 to TRBJ1-1; no reliable D call. The CDR3 totals 15 residues. V lost 0 bases and J 1 base, leaving 10 bases between the germline ends. CDR1 and CDR2 (germline): SGHRS, YFSETQ. CDR3 in amino acids: CASSLGFMGNTEAFF. In nucleotides, the CDR3 is TGCGCCAGCAGCTTGGGGTTCATGGGGAACACTGAAGCTTTCTTT.

This clonotype turned up a few times. This may be a read error: a much more frequent sequence differs by one nucleotide. The chain recombines TRBV6-5 with TRBJ2-5; 8 bases align to TRBD2. Per germline, CDR1 MNHEY and CDR2 SVGAGI. CDR3 length equals 15 residues. The V and J ends lost 6 bases and 11 bases, in that order; junction bases with no gene match: 17. The CDR3 DNA sequence: TGTGCCAGCAGGGGTGCAGCGGGGGCCAACAATGAGCAGTACTTC. Amino acids: CASRGAAGANNEQYF.

This chain joins TRBV18 and TRBJ2-3; D gene unclear. Trimming removed 5 bases from V and 4 bases from J, with 10 bases in between. The length of the CDR3 is 13 residues. Germline lookup yields CDR1 KGHSH and CDR2 LQKENI. The CDR3 loop is CASSASESDTQYF. In nucleotides, the CDR3 is TGTGCCAGCTCAGCTTCAGAATCAGATACGCAGTATTTT.

This clonotype was seen just once. J is TRBJ2-5 and V is TRBV20-1, with a tentative D call TRBD1 (6 bases). The CDR3 is 14 amino acids. V lost 3 bases, J lost 5 bases, and 16 bases lay in between. Germline V gives CDR1 DFQATT, CDR2 SNEGSKA (reference sequence). CDR3 coding DNA: TGCAGTGCTAGGCAGCAGGGGATCTTGGAGACCCAGTACTTC. Translating it yields CSARQQGILETQYF.

There are a few counts of this clonotype. The rearrangement uses TRBV12-3 or TRBV12-4 and TRBJ1-1; D ambiguous. The length of the CDR3 is 14 residues. Trimming took off 2 bases at V and 5 bases at J, with 12 bases between the two ends. The CDR3 is CASSLLGSGTEAFF. For the CDR3, the DNA is TGTGCCAGCAGTTTACTCGGGTCGGGAACTGAAGCTTTCTTT.

This clonotype came up many times. This chain links TRBV29-1 with TRBJ2-1; 11 bases match TRBD2. The CDR3 is made up of 15 amino acids. After removal of 4 bases from V and 3 bases from J, the junction contained 5 bases not matched to a gene. CDR1 is SQVTM, CDR2 ANQGSEA, per germline. CDR3: CSVVSSGGLYNEQFF. As DNA, the CDR3 is TGCAGCGTTGTTTCTAGCGGGGGGCTCTACAATGAGCAGTTCTTC.

The chain carries TRBV10-3 and TRBJ2-7, with TRBD1 matching over 8 bases. The germline V gene has CDR1 ENHRY and CDR2 SYGVKD. The trim removed 3 bases at V and 6 bases at J, leaving 10 bases unmatched. This CDR3 is 15 amino acids long. As DNA, the CDR3 is TGTGCCATCAGTGATTATGGCAGGGGGCAGTTCGAGCAGTACTTC. The encoded protein is CAISDYGRGQFEQYF.

This clonotype appeared a few times. The rearrangement uses TRBV16 and TRBJ2-7; TRBD2 is a possible D gene (6 bases). The V and J ends lost 3 bases and 7 bases respectively, with 13 bases between them. CDR1 KGHSY and CDR2 FQNENV come from the germline V gene. The length of the CDR3 is 13 residues. The CDR3 sequence: CASSQRGRGEQYF. In DNA, the CDR3 is TGTGCCAGCAGCCAGCGGGGAAGAGGGGAGCAGTACTTC.

This clonotype turned up a few times. The chain couples TRBV4-3 to TRBJ2-2; the D gene is possibly TRBD1 (5 bases). The CDR3 runs 15 residues. V lost 0 bases, J lost 6 bases, and 11 bases lay in between. Germline-derived CDR1 and CDR2 are LGHNA and YSLEER. The CDR3 loop reads CASSQDLWGAGELFF. Written as DNA, the CDR3 is TGCGCCAGCAGCCAAGATCTTTGGGGCGCCGGGGAGCTGTTTTTT.

This clonotype showed up just a few times. V usage is TRBV4-2 and J usage is TRBJ2-2, with TRBD2 matching 12 bases. Germline CDR1 is LGHNA and CDR2 is YNFKEQ. J gave up 3 bases and V 0 bases, and 11 bases lay outside the gene matches. CDR3 size: 20 residues. The CDR3 sequence is CASSQDLGGLAGGYTGELFF. The CDR3 nucleotides read TGTGCCAGCAGCCAAGATTTGGGGGGTCTAGCGGGGGGGTACACCGGGGAGCTGTTTTTT.

Here the CDR3 DNA reads TGCGCCAGCAGAAAGGCAGTGGGCACTGAAGCTTTCTTT. The encoded protein is CASRKAVGTEAFF. The chain carries TRBV5-1 and TRBJ1-1, with D uncertain. This CDR3 spans 13 amino acids. Germline V gene sequence: CDR1 SGHRS, CDR2 YFSETQ. Trimming left V 5 bases short and J 4 bases short, with 12 bases between. Full variable domain (remainder filled in from reference TRBV5-1 and TRBJ1-1): KAGVTQTPRYLIKTRGQQVTLSCSPISGHRSVSWYQQTPGQGLQFLFEYFSETQRNKGNFPGRFSGRQFSNSRSEMNVSTLELGDSALYLCASRKAVGTEAFFGQGTRLTVV.

The chain employs TRBV20-1 and TRBJ1-4; D is ambiguous. This CDR3 is 14 amino acids long. The V end lost 6 bases, the J end lost 8 bases, and 19 bases lay between the germline ends. Germline CDR1 DFQATT, CDR2 SNEGSKA (reference sequence). CDR3 sequence: CSAKGPVEYEKLFF. The CDR3 DNA sequence: TGCAGTGCAAAAGGCCCTGTAGAATACGAAAAACTGTTTTTT.

This clonotype was seen a few times. The V call is TRBV2, the J call TRBJ1-5; D remains unclear. The CDR3 is made up of 15 amino acids. V shed 8 bases and J shed 6 bases, with 20 bases lying between them. Germline CDR1 and CDR2: SNHLY and FYNNEI. The CDR3: CASQSAVRDGQPQHF. The CDR3 nucleotides read TGTGCCAGCCAATCTGCGGTAAGGGATGGTCAGCCCCAGCATTTT.

This clonotype has more than one count but fewer than ten. One base away lies a much larger clone, so this may be a sequencing read error. The chain joins TRBV6-5 to TRBJ1-2; maybe TRBD1 (5 bases). The germline V gene encodes CDR1 MNHEY and CDR2 SVGAGI. The CDR3 loop spans 13 amino acids. With 6 bases removed from V and 4 bases from J, the gap between germline ends came to 12 bases. This CDR3 is CASRPGRTYGYTF. CDR3 sequence (DNA): TGTGCCAGCAGGCCGGGACGGACCTATGGCTACACCTTC.

This clonotype showed up many times. The chain is built from TRBV20-1 and TRBJ1-1, with 7 positions matching TRBD1. The CDR3 is made up of 15 amino acids. The V segment lost 3 bases and the J segment 0 bases; nucleotides outside the gene matches: 7. Germline V gives CDR1 DFQATT, CDR2 SNEGSKA (reference sequence). The CDR3 DNA reads as TGCAGTGCTAGTCCCCTCACAGGGGTGAACACTGAAGCTTTCTTT. This sequence encodes CSASPLTGVNTEAFF.

This clonotype was seen many times. The gene calls are TRBV5-1 and TRBJ1-2; TRBD1 agrees at 8 bases. The germline gives CDR1 SGHRS, CDR2 YFSETQ. CDR3 length: 14 residues. The junction had 7 bases not matched to a gene; V was cut back by 3 bases and J by 6 bases. The chain's CDR3 is CASSWRTGSDGYTF. Written as DNA, the CDR3 is TGCGCCAGCAGCTGGAGGACAGGGTCTGATGGCTACACCTTC.

The V gene is TRBV5-1, the J gene TRBJ2-3; 9 bases are a match to TRBD2. The ends lost 0 bases at V and 0 bases at J; junction bases unmatched: 8. Per germline, CDR1 SGHRS and CDR2 YFSETQ. The CDR3 runs to 18 residues. The CDR3 DNA reads as TGCGCCAGCAGCTTGGCCGGGTTAGCGGGGGCTAGCACAGATACGCAGTATTTT. Translated, it gives CASSLAGLAGASTDTQYF.

The V gene is TRBV30, the J gene TRBJ2-5; D uncertain. Germline CDR1 and CDR2: GTSNPN and SVGIG (reference sequence). V was cut by 4 bases and J by 0 bases, with 0 bases left in between. This CDR3 is 10 amino acids long. CDR3 sequence: CAWNQETQYF. CDR3 bases: TGTGCCTGGAACCAAGAGACCCAGTACTTC. The whole variable domain, filled in from reference TRBV30 and TRBJ2-5, reads SQTIHQWPATLVQPVGSPLSLECTVEGTSNPNLYWYRQAAGRGLQLLFYSVGIGQISSEVPQNLSASRPQDRQFILSSKKLLLSDSGFYLCAWNQETQYFGPGTRLLVL.

This clonotype was counted many times. The genes are TRBV27 and TRBJ1-1, with TRBD1 identical over 9 bases. Trimming removed 6 bases from V and 0 bases from J; junction bases left unmatched: 11. The CDR3 has 17 amino acids. Germline V CDR1 and CDR2: MNHEY, SMNVEV (reference sequence). The CDR3 sequence: CASRQDRGRFMNTEAFF. The CDR3 nucleotides are TGTGCCAGCAGACAGGACAGGGGAAGGTTTATGAACACTGAAGCTTTCTTT.

The chain links TRBV6-1 to TRBJ1-1, with 8 bases lining up with TRBD1. The V and J ends lost 3 bases and 7 bases, in that order; junction bases with no gene match: 10. The CDR3 sequence is 15 residues long. Germline CDR1 reads MNHNS; CDR2 reads SASEGT. CDR3 bases: TGTGCCAGCAGTGAGAGAACAGGGGGAGGGAGTGAAGCTTTCTTT. It translates to CASSERTGGGSEAFF.